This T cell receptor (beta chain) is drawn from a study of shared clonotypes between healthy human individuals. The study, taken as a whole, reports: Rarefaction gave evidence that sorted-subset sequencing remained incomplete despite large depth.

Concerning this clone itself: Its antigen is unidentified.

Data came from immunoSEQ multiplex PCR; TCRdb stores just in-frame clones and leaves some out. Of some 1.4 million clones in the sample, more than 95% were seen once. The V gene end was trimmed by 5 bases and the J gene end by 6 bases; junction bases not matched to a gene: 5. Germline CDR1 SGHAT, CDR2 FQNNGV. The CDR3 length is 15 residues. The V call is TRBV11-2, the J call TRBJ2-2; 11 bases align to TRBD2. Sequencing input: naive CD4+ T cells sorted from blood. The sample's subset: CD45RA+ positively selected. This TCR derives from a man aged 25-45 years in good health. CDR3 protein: CASSLGTSGAGELFF. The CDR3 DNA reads TGTGCCAGCAGCCTAGGGACTAGCGGAGCCGGGGAGCTGTTTTTT.